The 23 T cell receptor beta chains presented below share a single source sample, sequenced in a study of vaccination and CD4 T cells after COVID-19. This sample's treatment: roughly 10-day PBMC culture with coronavirus spike peptide pools or control peptides (ViraFEST assay). No cognate antigen is known for these TCRs. Cultured CD4+ T-cell DNA underwent Oncomine TCR Beta short-read sequencing. TCRdb called the PCR reads again in MiXCR, with one record for every CDR3 protein. The table includes about 7,300 distinct CDR3 sequences, 51% detected once. What was sequenced was CD4+ T cells from blood, cultured in vitro. Source of these receptors: a human donor who had recovered from COVID-19.

The chain has TRBV27 and TRBJ2-7; no clear D. The CDR3 is 15 amino acids. Germline assignment: CDR1 MNHEY and CDR2 SMNVEV (reference sequence). V lost 6 bases and J lost 0, with 15 bases in between. In nucleotides, the CDR3 is TGTGCCAGCAGAAGATCCGTAGACCTCTCCTACGAGCAGTACTTC. This encodes CASRRSVDLSYEQYF.

The chain joins TRBV6-1 to TRBJ2-1; 9 nucleotides agree with TRBD1. Germline values: CDR1 MNHNS, CDR2 SASEGT. The CDR3 length is 15 residues. V lost 7 bases, J lost 4 bases, and 8 bases stayed unmatched. The CDR3, as DNA: TGTGCCAGCACTGCCTGGACAGGGGAGTACAATGAGCAGTTCTTC. Translating gives CASTAWTGEYNEQFF.

This clonotype was seen only a few times. The chain combines TRBV29-1 with TRBJ2-7; 11 bases align to TRBD1. Trimming cost V 7 bases and J 4 bases; bases outside gene matches: 6. Germline loops: CDR1 SQVTM, CDR2 ANQGSEA. This CDR3 has 13 amino acids. For the CDR3, the DNA is TGCAGCGCCGGCGGGACAGGGGGGTACGAGCAGTACTTC. Translation gives CSAGGTGGYEQYF.

The CDR3 DNA follows: TGTGCCAGCAGCTTAGTATTGGGACAGGGCTCTGGAAACACCATATATTTT. As protein: CASSLVLGQGSGNTIYF. The chain has TRBV7-2 and TRBJ1-3; 9 bases line up with TRBD1. The V and J ends lost 1 base and 0 bases, in that order; junction bases with no gene match: 4. This CDR3 contains 17 residues. Germline V lookup: CDR1 SGHTA, CDR2 FQGNSA.

DNA for the CDR3: TGTGCCAGCAGCTTGGGAGGGGGCAGGAACTATGGCTACACCTTC. It codes for CASSLGGGRNYGYTF. The chain links TRBV5-6 to TRBJ1-2, with TRBD1 matching 7 bases. This CDR3 region has 15 residues. Trimming took 0 bases from V and 2 from J; bases not matched to a gene: 4. Germline V gives CDR1 SGHDT, CDR2 YYEEEE. Combining the CDR3 with reference TRBV5-6 and TRBJ1-2 gives the whole variable domain DAGVTQSPTHLIKTRGQQVTLRCSPKSGHDTVSWYQQALGQGPQFIFQYYEEEERQRGNFPDRFSGHQFPNYSSELNVNALLLGDSALYLCASSLGGGRNYGYTFGSGTRLTVV.

This clonotype was observed a few times. The CDR3 sequence: CASSSRQGASGELFF. The CDR3 DNA reads TGTGCCAGCAGTTCCCGACAGGGGGCGTCCGGGGAGCTGTTTTTT. The chain couples TRBV28 to TRBJ2-2, with 10 bases identical to TRBD1. This CDR3 has 15 amino acids. J lost 6 bases, V lost 4 bases, and 5 bases had no gene match. CDR1 and CDR2 (germline): MDHEN, SYDVKM. Looking up the rest from reference TRBV28 and TRBJ2-2 gives the full variable domain: DVKVTQSSRYLVKRTGEKVFLECVQDMDHENMFWYRQDPGLGLRLIYFSYDVKMKEKGDIPEGYSVSREKKERFSLILESASTNQTSMYLCASSSRQGASGELFFGEGSRLTVL.

In this sample, this clonotype is large. The V and J genes are TRBV6-1 and TRBJ2-7; tentatively, D is TRBD1 or TRBD2 (6 bases each). This CDR3 contains 13 residues. Trimming removed 8 bases at V and 2 bases at J, with 13 bases between. Germline V gene lookup returns CDR1 MNHNS and CDR2 SASEGT. CDR3 nucleotides: TGTGCCAGCGAGGGGGGCGGTACCTACGAGCAGTACTTC. Translating it yields CASEGGGTYEQYF.

This clonotype was seen a handful of times. The chain uses TRBV6-1 and TRBJ1-5, with D maybe TRBD1 (5 bases). CDR3 length: 13 amino acids. Deletions cut 5 bases from V and 11 bases from J, with 16 bases between. CDR1 is MNHNS and CDR2 is SASEGT in the germline V gene. CDR3 sequence reads: CASSPGAPGAQHF. CDR3 DNA: TGTGCCAGCAGTCCCGGAGCTCCGGGGGCCCAGCATTTT.

The table lists this clonotype with a count of one. The chain links TRBV11-2 to TRBJ2-5; D is possibly TRBD1 (6 bases). CDR1 is SGHAT and CDR2 is FQNNGV in the germline V gene. V lost 5 bases to trimming and J lost 9 bases, with 16 bases between them. The CDR3 sequence is 13 residues long. The CDR3 spells CASSPDRSPAQYF. The CDR3 DNA reads as TGTGCCAGCAGCCCCGACAGGAGTCCGGCCCAGTACTTC.

J is TRBJ1-1 and V is TRBV7-8; D gene ambiguous. Germline V lookup: CDR1 SGHVS, CDR2 FQNEAQ. CDR3 length: 15 residues. With 1 base removed from V and 4 bases from J, the gap between germline ends came to 13 bases. The CDR3 protein is CASSLDSGVATEAFF. The CDR3 DNA reads as TGTGCCAGCAGCTTAGACAGTGGGGTGGCCACTGAAGCTTTCTTT.

This clonotype was seen once. The CDR3 region has the DNA TGCGCCAGCAGCAGATCAAGCAGGGTCACTGAAGCTTTCTTT. It codes for CASSRSSRVTEAFF. This chain uses TRBV4-1 with TRBJ1-1, with a tentative D call TRBD1 (5 bases). The germline CDR1 and CDR2 sequences are MGHRA and YSYEKL. The CDR3 covers 14 residues. Trimming took off 5 bases at V and 4 bases at J, with 14 bases between the two ends.

This clonotype was recorded once. The CDR3 loop reads CSARKDHYEQYF. CDR3 in DNA: TGCAGTGCTAGAAAAGATCACTACGAGCAGTACTTC. The rearrangement joins TRBV20-1 to TRBJ2-7, with D hard to call. This CDR3 comprises 12 residues. CDR1 DFQATT and CDR2 SNEGSKA come from the germline V gene (reference sequence). Trimming took 2 bases from V and 3 from J, leaving 8 bases between them.

The gene calls are TRBV27 and TRBJ2-1; no definite D call. This CDR3 region has 13 residues. Trimming removed 2 bases from V and 8 bases from J, with 10 bases in between. Germline CDR1 and CDR2: MNHEY and SMNVEV (reference sequence). CDR3 nucleotide sequence: TGTGCCAGCAGTTTACGGCCAACCCATGAGCAGTTCTTC. This sequence encodes CASSLRPTHEQFF.

The V call is TRBV29-1, the J call TRBJ1-1; a possible D gene is TRBD1 (6 bases). V was cut by 6 bases and J by 5 bases, with 13 bases left in between. The CDR3 loop spans 12 amino acids. Germline V lookup: CDR1 SQVTM, CDR2 ANQGSEA. This chain's CDR3 is CSVGADGTEAFF. In DNA form, the CDR3 reads TGCAGCGTGGGGGCGGATGGAACTGAAGCTTTCTTT.

V gene TRBV6-1 combines with J gene TRBJ1-4; TRBD1 agrees at 10 bases. The CDR3 length is 15 residues. V trimming: 6 bases; J trimming: 7 bases; junction bases outside the gene matches: 8. The germline V gene encodes CDR1 MNHNS and CDR2 SASEGT. CDR3 loop: CASSPTGGAGEKLFF. For the CDR3, the DNA is TGTGCCAGCAGCCCGACAGGGGGCGCGGGTGAAAAACTGTTTTTT.

This clonotype has just a few counts. This chain links TRBV6-1 with TRBJ2-3; D assignment may be TRBD1 or TRBD2 (5 bases each). Germline loops: CDR1 MNHNS, CDR2 SASEGT. V was cut by 4 bases and J by 1 base, with 9 bases left in between. The CDR3 totals 14 residues. The CDR3 DNA sequence: TGTGCCAGCAGTGCACGGGACGGCACAGATACGCAGTATTTT. Translation gives CASSARDGTDTQYF.

The gene calls are TRBV5-4 and TRBJ2-3; 10 bases are a match to TRBD2. The CDR3 loop spans 16 amino acids. V was clipped by 4 bases and J by 0 bases; unmatched bases: 5. Germline V gene sequence: CDR1 SGHNT, CDR2 YYREEE (reference sequence). The CDR3 nucleotides read TGTGCCAGCAGCGAATATAGCGGGGGGAGCACAGATACGCAGTATTTT. Translation: CASSEYSGGSTDTQYF.

This chain links TRBV6-2 or TRBV6-3 with TRBJ2-1, with 11 positions matching TRBD2. Unmatched junction bases numbered 10, after V lost 6 bases and J lost 15 bases. The CDR3 runs to 13 residues. Germline CDR1 reads MNHEY; CDR2 reads SVGEGT. This CDR3 reads CASRPRLAGSGFF. The CDR3 DNA sequence: TGTGCCAGCAGACCCAGACTAGCGGGAAGCGGGTTCTTC.

By sample fraction, this clonotype is large. The CDR3 coding sequence is TGTGCCAGCAGCCCGGGCCCGGGGACTGAAGCTTTCTTT. Its protein product is CASSPGPGTEAFF. The chain is built from TRBV5-4 and TRBJ1-1; D is uncertain. This CDR3 is built from 13 residues. The V gene's germline CDR1 is SGHNT and CDR2 YYREEE (reference sequence). V was pared by 4 bases and J by 5 bases, with 12 bases between. Together with reference TRBV5-4 and TRBJ1-1, the CDR3 gives the full variable domain: ETGVTQSPTHLIKTRGQQVTLRCSSQSGHNTVSWYQQALGQGPQFIFQYYREEENGRGNFPPRFSGLQFPNYSSELNVNALELDDSALYLCASSPGPGTEAFFGQGTRLTVV.

V is TRBV7-9 and J is TRBJ2-7; no firm D call. Germline CDR1 SEHNR, CDR2 FQNEAQ (reference sequence). V was cut by 6 bases and J by 5 bases, with 11 bases left in between. The CDR3 extends over 12 amino acids. The chain's CDR3 is CASRVSGHEQYF. CDR3 coding DNA: TGTGCCAGCAGGGTAAGTGGTCACGAGCAGTACTTC.

V gene TRBV12-3 or TRBV12-4 combines with J gene TRBJ1-5; D unresolved. The CDR3 extends over 9 amino acids. Trimming took off 8 bases at V and 7 bases at J, with 3 bases between the two ends. The DNA of the CDR3 is TGTGCCAGCGGCCAGCCCCAGCATTTT. It encodes CASGQPQHF.

The V and J genes are TRBV19 and TRBJ2-1; perhaps TRBD2 as D (5 bases). Germline CDR1 reads LNHDA; CDR2 reads SQIVND (reference sequence). This CDR3 is 14 amino acids long. V lost 9 bases and J 7 bases, leaving 19 bases between the germline ends. DNA for the CDR3: TGTGCCAGCGCCCAACTTACACGGGAAAATGAGCAGTTCTTC. It yields the protein CASAQLTRENEQFF. Combining the CDR3 with reference TRBV19 and TRBJ2-1 gives the whole variable domain DGGITQSPKYLFRKEGQNVTLSCEQNLNHDAMYWYRQDPGQGLRLIYYSQIVNDFQKGDIAEGYSVSREKKESFPLTVTSAQKNPTAFYLCASAQLTRENEQFFGPGTRLTVL.

This chain links TRBV4-2 with TRBJ1-2; 10 positions match TRBD1. J lost 8 bases, V lost 0 bases, and 6 bases had no gene match. The CDR3 has 15 residues. Germline CDR1 LGHNA, CDR2 YNFKEQ. The CDR3 region is CASSQDRGQGWGYTF. CDR3 nucleotide sequence: TGTGCCAGCAGCCAAGATCGGGGACAGGGGTGGGGCTACACCTTC.